This T cell receptor beta chain was identified during a study of neurological immune-mediated disorders (dated by TCRdb to the late 2010s). With regard to the full study: Among the roughly 34 multiple sclerosis patients, relapsing-remitting MS was present in 31 and secondary progressive MS was present in 3. Peripheral blood TCR-beta repertoires from patients with HTLV-I-associated myelopathy (HAM/TSP), patients with multiple sclerosis, and healthy controls were compared in the study using UMI-based sequencing. Alongside PBMC samples, the set of around 99 TCR-beta libraries contained longitudinal samples, technical triplicates, and paired CD4+ and CD8+ T-cell subsets that had been sorted. Of the approximately 68 subjects in the cohort, about 14 were HAM/TSP patients, some 34 were multiple sclerosis patients, and some 20 were healthy controls.

What the work shows at the level of the full study, not this receptor alone: No identical CDR3 amino acid sequences were found to be shared among expanded clones across subjects, suggesting that TCR-beta repertoires were private in all groups. Phylogenetic analysis grouped repertoires from 18 of 34 MS patients into a cluster of related CDR3 sequences, suggesting a possible repertoire-level signature. The MS cluster was not associated with any clinical or MRI features, and the authors stated that larger cohorts are needed. TCR clonal expansion was highest in HAM/TSP patients and lowest in MS patients, with MS patients falling below even healthy controls.

Comment on this clonotype: Its recognized antigen is unknown. Nothing much larger sits one base from this clone, and base qualities are not available.

cDNA was synthesized by template-switch 5'RACE using a primer with a 10-nucleotide random unique molecular identifier that tagged each TCR transcript. Over 190 million TCR-beta sequences, covering 15-18 subjects, were produced in each sequencing run. The RNeasy kit was used to extract total RNA. The KAPA Real-time Library Amplification kit was used to amplify TCR-beta VDJ regions with primers targeting the TCR constant region and the 5'RACE anchor. A first PCR added sample indexes and Illumina adaptors, after which a second PCR increased the library yield. The roughly 650 bp TCR product was size-selected on a 2% E-gel SizeSelection system after Ampure bead purification. Before pooling, library quality was checked on a Bioanalyzer, concentration was measured with Qubit, and libraries were quantified with the Kapa Library Quantification kit. Libraries were sequenced paired-end 2 x 150 bp on an Illumina HiSeq 2500. To increase sequence diversity, about 23-30% phiX was spiked into each library pool. On the authors' methods: The quality-filtered reads were processed with the UMI-based MiGEC pipeline, whose error correction step removed more than 80% of the raw TCR sequences. IMGT germline references were used for aligning VDJ genes, and each clonotype was defined as a unique CDR3 amino acid sequence together with its V-J genes. Clonal expansion, Shannon diversity and CDR3 relatedness were evaluated with VDJtools (CalcPairwiseDistances, ClusterSamples), while phylogenetic trees were built in CLCbio workbench. Expanded clones were defined as having at least 8 unique UMIs, based on coefficient-of-variation modelling across technical triplicates. TCRdb passed the public sequencing reads through fastp at Q25 and MiXCR, retaining productive beta sequences. CDR3 protein duplicates are merged, each entry listing the most common genes and DNA. For this entry, the V and J calls and clone size follow TCRdb and not the study's own pipeline. The sample yields tens of thousands of distinct CDR3 sequences; about 2.5% were counted once. The ten largest clones capture 1.1% of the sample.

The trim is 0 bases for V and 6 bases for J, with a gap of 13 bases between the germline ends. The CDR3 has 14 amino acids, counting the end cysteine and phenylalanine. The sequence is cut down to CDR3 DNA, 42 bases in frame from base 1. Sequences SGHDT (CDR1) and YYEEEE (CDR2) are obtained from the germline V gene. For unsorted PBMC libraries, 2 million PBMCs were used after storage in RNAlater at -80 degrees C until RNA extraction. Multiple sclerosis patients were enrolled in a US clinical protocol evaluating disease progression by magnetic resonance imaging. Peripheral blood was subjected to Ficoll-Hypaque density gradient centrifugation to isolate PBMCs, which were then cryopreserved in liquid nitrogen.

The rearrangement combines TRBV5-6 with TRBJ2-7; no D segment can be confidently identified. Sequencing input: PBMCs. The sequence came from a woman aged 30 to 39 with multiple sclerosis. The DNA sequence follows: TGTGCCAGCAGCTTGGCTGCAGGTCGGAGCGAGCAGTACTTC. Protein translation: CASSLAAGRSEQYF.